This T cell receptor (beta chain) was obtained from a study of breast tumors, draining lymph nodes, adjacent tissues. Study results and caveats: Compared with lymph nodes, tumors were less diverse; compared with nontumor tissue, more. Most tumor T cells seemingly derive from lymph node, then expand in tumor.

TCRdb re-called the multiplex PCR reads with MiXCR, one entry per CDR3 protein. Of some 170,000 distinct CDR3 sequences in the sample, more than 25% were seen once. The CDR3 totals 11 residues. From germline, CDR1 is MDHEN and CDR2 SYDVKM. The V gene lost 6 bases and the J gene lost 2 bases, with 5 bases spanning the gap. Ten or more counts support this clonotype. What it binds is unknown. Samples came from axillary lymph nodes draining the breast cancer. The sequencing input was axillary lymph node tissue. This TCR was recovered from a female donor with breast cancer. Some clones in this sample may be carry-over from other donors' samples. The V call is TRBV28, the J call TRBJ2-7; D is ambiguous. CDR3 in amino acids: CASSLTYEQYF. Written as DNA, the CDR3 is TGTGCCAGCAGCCTTACCTACGAGCAGTACTTC.